The 18 T cell receptor beta chains below all came from one sample that was sequenced in a study of T-cell reconstitution after alpha-beta-depleted transplantation in children. A TCRbeta library incorporating unique molecular identifiers was prepared. TCRdb analysed the PCR reads with MiXCR anew, one entry per CDR3 protein. Of about 580,000 distinct CDR3 sequences listed, 20% to 25% are singletons. The source material was PBMCs, mostly from graft donor cells, sampled 360 days after TCRalphabeta/CD19-depleted stem cell transplant. The receptors come from a boy in the first two years of life who had a stem cell transplant for acute myeloid leukemia, so the T cells may come from the graft donor.

This chain links TRBV20-1 with TRBJ2-1; 9 positions match TRBD1. The V gene's germline CDR1 is DFQATT and CDR2 SNEGSKA (reference sequence). The CDR3 has 15 residues. Losses at the gene ends were 5 bases for V and 4 bases for J; bases not matched to a gene: 9. The CDR3 loop is CSAGSRDRAYNEQFF. In DNA, the CDR3 is TGCAGTGCTGGGTCCCGGGACAGGGCGTACAATGAGCAGTTCTTC.

The chain joins TRBV4-3 to TRBJ1-2; D unresolved. V dropped 1 base and J dropped 2 bases, with 14 bases sitting between them. Germline V gene lookup returns CDR1 LGHNA and CDR2 YSLEER. CDR3 length: 16 amino acids. The CDR3 sequence: CASSQAYWLRNYGYTF. The DNA for the CDR3 is TGCGCCAGCAGCCAAGCGTATTGGCTCAGGAACTATGGCTACACCTTC.

This clonotype was picked up a small number of times. The rearrangement links TRBV20-1 to TRBJ2-5; D perhaps matches TRBD1 (6 bases). This CDR3 is built from 14 residues. Germline V gene lookup returns CDR1 DFQATT and CDR2 SNEGSKA (reference sequence). V gave up 2 bases and J gave up 0 bases, with 10 bases separating them. The CDR3 region has the DNA TGCAGTGCTAGATGGGGACACAACCAAGAGACCCAGTACTTC. As protein: CSARWGHNQETQYF.

This clonotype was seen at least ten times. The V gene is TRBV7-2, the J gene TRBJ2-7, with TRBD2 identical over 7 bases. The V gene's germline CDR1 is SGHTA and CDR2 FQGNSA. The CDR3 is made up of 14 amino acids. Trimming cost V 1 base and J 0 bases; bases outside gene matches: 0. The CDR3: CASSLGGGSYEQYF. In DNA form, the CDR3 reads TGTGCCAGCAGCTTAGGCGGGGGCTCCTACGAGCAGTACTTC.

This clonotype was detected only a few times. The chain couples TRBV6-2 or TRBV6-3 to TRBJ2-3; a weak D match, TRBD1 (6 bases). V was cut by 6 bases and J by 2 bases, with 12 bases left in between. Looked up from germline, CDR1 is MNHEY and CDR2 is SVGEGT. The CDR3 is made up of 14 amino acids. CDR3 nucleotide sequence: TGTGCCAGCAGAGGGGGATTATCCACAGATACGCAGTATTTT. It encodes CASRGGLSTDTQYF.

This clonotype has at least ten counts. V gene TRBV30 combines with J gene TRBJ1-4, with D unclear. Germline assignment: CDR1 GTSNPN and CDR2 SVGIG (reference sequence). With 1 base removed from V and 11 bases from J, the gap between germline ends came to 11 bases. The CDR3 extends over 12 amino acids. The CDR3 nucleotides read TGTGCCTGGAGTGGAGGACGGATTAAACTGTTTTTT. Translating it yields CAWSGGRIKLFF.

This clonotype appeared many times. V is TRBV28 and J is TRBJ2-3, with 9 bases matching TRBD2. CDR1 is MDHEN, CDR2 SYDVKM, per germline. V shed 4 bases and J 6 bases; nucleotides not matched to a gene: 20. The CDR3 has 19 amino acids. The DNA for the CDR3 is TGTGCCAGCAGTTACCTAGTAGCGGGGGACCCGACCTCGTTGGATACGCAGTATTTT. Its protein product is CASSYLVAGDPTSLDTQYF.

This clonotype was counted a single time. The V call is TRBV6-1, the J call TRBJ2-3, with D maybe TRBD2 (6 bases). This CDR3 comprises 14 residues. Germline CDR1 and CDR2: MNHNS and SASEGT. The germline V and J ends were trimmed by 5 bases and 1 base, with 10 bases remaining between them. The CDR3 spells CASSRGLGTDTQYF. Here the CDR3 DNA reads TGTGCCAGCAGTAGGGGACTGGGCACAGATACGCAGTATTTT.

This clonotype was seen only a few times. The V and J genes are TRBV12-3 or TRBV12-4 and TRBJ1-1; maybe TRBD1 (5 bases). V was cut by 1 base and J by 5 bases, with 8 bases left in between. The CDR3 runs to 13 residues. In nucleotides, the CDR3 is TGTGCCAGCAGTTTAGTCAGGGAGACTGAAGCTTTCTTT. Its translation: CASSLVRETEAFF.

The chain carries TRBV7-9 and TRBJ1-1; the D gene is possibly TRBD1 (5 bases). Germline V CDR1 and CDR2: SEHNR, FQNEAQ (reference sequence). The germline V and J ends were trimmed by 3 bases and 3 bases, with 14 bases remaining between them. The CDR3 extends over 15 amino acids. The CDR3 DNA reads as TGTGCCAGCAGCTTTAGAGGGGTAAAGGACACTGAAGCTTTCTTT. It codes for CASSFRGVKDTEAFF.

The genes are TRBV18 and TRBJ1-4, with D tentatively TRBD1 (6 bases). The V end was cut by 5 bases, the J end by 8 bases, with 21 bases between. Germline CDR1 reads KGHSH; CDR2 reads LQKENI. There are 16 residues in the CDR3. For the CDR3, the DNA is TGTGCCAGCTCAACGGGGGGGGCCAGCGCAGGGGAAAAACTGTTTTTT. Translating it yields CASSTGGASAGEKLFF.

The chain combines TRBV7-9 with TRBJ1-2; perhaps TRBD1 as D (6 bases). Per the germline V gene, CDR1 is SEHNR and CDR2 is FQNEAQ (reference sequence). The V and J ends lost 1 base and 3 bases respectively, with 18 bases between them. The CDR3 is 17 amino acids. The CDR3 spells CASSLVANRQADYGYTF. CDR3 sequence (DNA): TGTGCCAGCAGCTTAGTGGCAAATAGACAGGCCGACTATGGCTACACCTTC.

The chain is built from TRBV6-5 and TRBJ2-3; no firm D call. Trimming took 0 bases from V and 2 from J, leaving 15 bases between them. Germline loops: CDR1 MNHEY, CDR2 SVGAGI. The CDR3 covers 17 residues. CDR3 nucleotides: TGTGCCAGCAGTTACTCGATTCAGGCTTCTTTCACAGATACGCAGTATTTT. Residues: CASSYSIQASFTDTQYF.

This clonotype has only a few counts. The chain is built from TRBV5-1 and TRBJ2-1; a possible D gene is TRBD2 (7 bases). Germline lookup yields CDR1 SGHRS and CDR2 YFSETQ. V gave up 4 bases and J gave up 6 bases, with 20 bases separating them. This CDR3 contains 16 residues. CDR3 in DNA: TGCGCCAGCAGCCCGGGTTCGGGGGGCCCCCTCAATGAGCAGTTCTTC. Translation: CASSPGSGGPLNEQFF.

This clonotype was recorded a few times. The chain uses TRBV6-5 and TRBJ2-1; TRBD1 is a possible D gene (5 bases). CDR1 is MNHEY and CDR2 is SVGAGI in the germline V gene. V was cut by 0 bases and J by 0 bases, with 6 bases left in between. The CDR3 length is 15 residues. CDR3 region: CASSYSTVSYNEQFF. CDR3 nucleotide sequence: TGTGCCAGCAGTTACTCGACAGTCTCCTACAATGAGCAGTTCTTC.

This clonotype was seen ten or more times. The V call is TRBV4-3, the J call TRBJ2-3, with 8 bases aligning to TRBD1. Germline CDR1 and CDR2: LGHNA and YSLEER. Trimming removed 1 base from V and 0 bases from J; junction bases left unmatched: 9. This CDR3 spans 18 amino acids. In nucleotides, the CDR3 is TGCGCCAGCAGCCAAGTTGCCGTAGGGACAGGAAGCACAGATACGCAGTATTTT. It encodes CASSQVAVGTGSTDTQYF.

This clonotype was picked up a small number of times. The J gene is TRBJ2-1, the V gene TRBV20-1; possible D gene TRBD2, 6 bases. The CDR3 has 18 amino acids. Germline loops: CDR1 DFQATT, CDR2 SNEGSKA (reference sequence). Trimming took 6 bases from V and 2 from J, leaving 26 bases between them. In DNA form, the CDR3 reads TGCAGTGCGACGATCTTGGCACTTAGCGGTGAAACCTACAATGAGCAGTTCTTC. Amino acids: CSATILALSGETYNEQFF.

J is TRBJ2-3 and V is TRBV10-3; possible D gene TRBD1, 6 bases. Between the trimmed V and J ends, which lost 8 bases and 2 bases, there was a span of 17 bases. The CDR3 consists of 15 residues. Germline-derived CDR1 and CDR2 are ENHRY and SYGVKD. In nucleotides, the CDR3 is TGTGCCATCGGGCGGACAGACTCTACCACAGATACGCAGTATTTT. The encoded protein is CAIGRTDSTTDTQYF.